These 8 T cell receptor beta chains came from one sample sequenced in a study of cytomegalovirus exposure and HLA in healthy donors. Generated by immunoSEQ multiplex PCR, the TCRdb table keeps only in-frame clones and is missing some. The table has around 120,000 clones, approximately 91% seen once. Material: PBMCs. These receptor sequences come from a man in his late teens or twenties in good health and CMV-seropositive.

Only one count was recorded for this clone. The chain has TRBV27 and TRBJ1-4, with D possibly TRBD1 on 5 matching bases. CDR1 and CDR2 (germline): MNHEY, SMNVEV (reference sequence). V was pared by 6 bases and J by 8 bases, with 22 bases between. CDR3 length: 16 amino acids. CDR3 nucleotides: TGTGCCAGCAGAACCCTGCTGGGCAGGGATGGAGAAAAACTGTTTTTT. Protein: CASRTLLGRDGEKLFF. Full variable domain (outside the CDR3, taken from reference TRBV27 and TRBJ1-4): EAQVTQNPRYLITVTGKKLTVTCSQNMNHEYMSWYRQDPGLGLRQIYYSMNVEVTDKGDVPEGYKVSRKEKRNFPLILESPSPNQTSLYFCASRTLLGRDGEKLFFGSGTQLSVL.

The chain recombines TRBV13 with TRBJ2-7, with 10 bases fitting TRBD1. The CDR3 totals 13 residues. V lost 3 bases to trimming and J lost 6 bases; unmatched junction nucleotides: 2. CDR1 PRHDT and CDR2 FYEKMQ come from the germline V gene (reference sequence). The CDR3 DNA sequence: TGTGCCAGCAGCTTCGGGACAGGGGCCGAGCAGTACTTC. Translated, it gives CASSFGTGAEQYF. The variable domain in full, completed from reference TRBV13 and TRBJ2-7, reads AAGVIQSPRHLIKEKRETATLKCYPIPRHDTVYWYQQGPGQDPQFLISFYEKMQSDKGSIPDRFSAQQFSDYHSELNMSSLELGDSALYFCASSFGTGAEQYFGPGTRLTVT.

The rearrangement uses TRBV21-1 and TRBJ2-7; the listed D gene, TRBD1, was not tested against the DNA. TRBV21-1 is a pseudogene. This CDR3 contains 15 residues. As DNA, the CDR3 is TGTGCCAGCAGCAAAGGAAACAGGGTGAGCCACGAGCAGTACTTC. It codes for CASSKGNRVSHEQYF.

The chain combines TRBV29-1 with TRBJ2-3; 9 bases agree with TRBD2. This CDR3 spans 13 amino acids. Germline trimming cut 7 bases from V and 6 bases from J; bases unmatched to any gene: 8. The germline V gene has CDR1 SQVTM and CDR2 ANQGSEA. The CDR3 protein is CSGERGAGDTQYF. Written as DNA, the CDR3 is TGCAGCGGGGAGCGGGGGGCAGGGGATACGCAGTATTTT.

This chain links TRBV6-5 with TRBJ1-2, with 9 bases aligning to TRBD1. This CDR3 region has 13 residues. Per the germline V gene, CDR1 is MNHEY and CDR2 is SVGAGI. Trimming at V came to 2 bases and at J to 8 bases, leaving 3 bases not matched to a gene. CDR3 residues: CASSYGTGSGYTF. CDR3 in DNA: TGTGCCAGCAGTTACGGGACAGGGAGCGGCTACACCTTC.

The chain carries TRBV25-1 and TRBJ2-3; 7 bases align to TRBD2. The CDR3 contains 15 residues. Germline loops: CDR1 MGHDK, CDR2 SYGVNS. V dropped 8 bases and J dropped 3; count of bases not matched to a gene: 11. The DNA for the CDR3 is TGTGCCAGCGCCTTGGCGGGGGTAAGGACAGATACGCAGTATTTT. It specifies CASALAGVRTDTQYF.

The CDR3 loop is CASSLSTGDTQYF. CDR3 DNA sequence: TGTGCCAGCAGTTTATCGACTGGAGATACGCAGTATTTT. V and J are TRBV27 and TRBJ2-3; D gene unclear. This CDR3 has 13 amino acids. Germline CDR1 is MNHEY and CDR2 is SMNVEV (reference sequence). V lost 0 bases and J 5 bases, leaving 6 bases between the germline ends.

A single count supports this clone. The chain uses TRBV7-2 and TRBJ2-5, with 8 bases that match TRBD2. Losses at the gene ends were 6 bases for V and 4 bases for J; bases not matched to a gene: 4. The CDR3 extends over 13 amino acids. Germline V gene sequence: CDR1 SGHTA, CDR2 FQGNSA. The CDR3 loop reads CASRPRGGETQYF. CDR3 DNA sequence: TGTGCCAGCAGACCACGGGGGGGAGAGACCCAGTACTTC.